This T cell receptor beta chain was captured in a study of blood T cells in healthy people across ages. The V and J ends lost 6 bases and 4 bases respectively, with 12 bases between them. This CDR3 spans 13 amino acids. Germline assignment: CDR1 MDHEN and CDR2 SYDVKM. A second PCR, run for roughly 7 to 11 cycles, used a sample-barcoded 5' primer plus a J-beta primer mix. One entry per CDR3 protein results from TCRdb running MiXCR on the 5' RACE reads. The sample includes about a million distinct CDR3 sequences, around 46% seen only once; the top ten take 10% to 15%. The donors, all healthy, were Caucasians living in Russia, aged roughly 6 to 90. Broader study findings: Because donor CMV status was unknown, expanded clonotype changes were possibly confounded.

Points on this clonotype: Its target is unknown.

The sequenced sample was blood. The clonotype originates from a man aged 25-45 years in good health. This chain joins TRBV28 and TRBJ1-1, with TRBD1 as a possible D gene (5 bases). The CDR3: CASRTTGGTEAFF. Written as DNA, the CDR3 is TGTGCCAGCAGAACCACGGGGGGCACTGAAGCTTTCTTT.